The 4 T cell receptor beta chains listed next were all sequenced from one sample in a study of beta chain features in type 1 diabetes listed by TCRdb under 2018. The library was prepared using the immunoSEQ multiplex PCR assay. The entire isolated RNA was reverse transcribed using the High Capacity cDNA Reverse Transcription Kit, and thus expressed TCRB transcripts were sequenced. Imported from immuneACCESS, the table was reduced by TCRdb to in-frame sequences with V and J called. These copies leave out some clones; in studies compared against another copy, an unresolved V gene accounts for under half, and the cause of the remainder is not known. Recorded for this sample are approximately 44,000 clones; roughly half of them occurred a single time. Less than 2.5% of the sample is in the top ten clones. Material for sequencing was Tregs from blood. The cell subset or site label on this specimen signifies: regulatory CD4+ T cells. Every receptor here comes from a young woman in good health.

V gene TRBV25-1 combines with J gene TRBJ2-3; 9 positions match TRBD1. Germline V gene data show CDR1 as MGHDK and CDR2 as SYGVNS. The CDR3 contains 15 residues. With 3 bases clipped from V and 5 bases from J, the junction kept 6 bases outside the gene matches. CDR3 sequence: CASSEWTGDIDTQYF. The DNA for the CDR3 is TGTGCCAGCAGTGAGTGGACAGGGGATATAGATACGCAGTATTTT. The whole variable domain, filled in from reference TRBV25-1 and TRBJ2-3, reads EADIYQTPRYLVIGTGKKITLECSQTMGHDKMYWYQQDPGMELHLIHYSYGVNSTEKGDLSSESTVSRIRTEHFPLTLESARPSHTSQYLCASSEWTGDIDTQYFGPGTRLTVL.

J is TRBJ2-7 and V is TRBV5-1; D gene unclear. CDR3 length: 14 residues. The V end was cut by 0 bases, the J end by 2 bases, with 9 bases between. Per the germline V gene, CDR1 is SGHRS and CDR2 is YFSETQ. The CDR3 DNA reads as TGCGCCAGCAGCTTGGATACAAGTACCTACGAGCAGTACTTC. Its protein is CASSLDTSTYEQYF. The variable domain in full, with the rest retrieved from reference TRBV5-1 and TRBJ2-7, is KAGVTQTPRYLIKTRGQQVTLSCSPISGHRSVSWYQQTPGQGLQFLFEYFSETQRNKGNFPGRFSGRQFSNSRSEMNVSTLELGDSALYLCASSLDTSTYEQYFGPGTRLTVT.

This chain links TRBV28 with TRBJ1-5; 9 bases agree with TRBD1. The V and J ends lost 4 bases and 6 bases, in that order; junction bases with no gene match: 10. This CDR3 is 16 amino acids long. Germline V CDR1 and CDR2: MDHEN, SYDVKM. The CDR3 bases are TGTGCCAGCAGTTGGTTCGGGACAGGGCGAAGTCAGCCCCAGCATTTT. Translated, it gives CASSWFGTGRSQPQHF.

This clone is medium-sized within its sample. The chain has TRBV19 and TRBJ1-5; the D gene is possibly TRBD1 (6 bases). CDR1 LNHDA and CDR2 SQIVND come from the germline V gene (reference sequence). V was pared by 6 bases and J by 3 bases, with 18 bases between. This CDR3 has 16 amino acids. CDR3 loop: CASSLGGAITNQPQHF. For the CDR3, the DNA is TGTGCCAGTAGCCTTGGGGGGGCTATTACCAATCAGCCCCAGCATTTT.